These 18 T cell receptor beta chains were sequenced from one sample in a study of OX40 agonist ivuxolimab in advanced cancers. Here immunoSEQ multiplex PCR was the method, and the copy in TCRdb shows in-frame clones only, minus some. The data show 55,000 to 80,000 clones, approximately 91% seen once. The material sequenced was CD4+ or CD8+ T cells sorted from blood, taken in a trial of the OX40 agonist ivuxolimab. The receptors derive from an adult with an advanced solid tumor such as melanoma, head and neck, liver or kidney cancer.

The CDR3 region is CASAGLYTEAFF. CDR3 nucleotides: TGTGCCAGTGCGGGACTCTACACTGAAGCTTTCTTT. V gene TRBV2 combines with J gene TRBJ1-1, with a weak D call TRBD1 (5 bases). V lost 9 bases to trimming and J lost 3 bases, with 11 bases between them. In germline, CDR1 is SNHLY, CDR2 FYNNEI. This CDR3 comprises 12 residues.

A few counts support this clone. The chain carries TRBV7-9 and TRBJ2-3, with a weak D call TRBD2 (6 bases). CDR1 and CDR2 from the germline V gene are SEHNR and FQNEAQ (reference sequence). Between the trimmed V and J ends, which lost 2 bases and 3 bases, there was a span of 9 bases. CDR3 length equals 14 residues. The CDR3 sequence: CASSLIRETDTQYF. CDR3 nucleotides: TGTGCCAGCAGCTTAATTCGGGAGACAGATACGCAGTATTTT.

For the CDR3, the DNA is TGTGCCAGCAGCTTACTGACTAGCGCGGATACGCAGTATTTT. It specifies CASSLLTSADTQYF. The genes are TRBV7-9 and TRBJ2-3, with 8 bases identical to TRBD2. Germline-derived CDR1 and CDR2 are SEHNR and FQNEAQ (reference sequence). After removal of 2 bases from V and 6 bases from J, the junction contained 4 bases not matched to a gene. This CDR3 is built from 14 residues.

V and J are TRBV11-3 and TRBJ2-7, with a possible D match to TRBD2 (5 bases). Germline assignment: CDR1 SGHNT and CDR2 YENEEA. This CDR3 comprises 13 residues. V lost 0 bases and J lost 9, with 12 bases in between. In DNA form, the CDR3 reads TGTGCCAGCAGCTTAGAGTCGGGGAACGGGCAGTACTTC. Translating it yields CASSLESGNGQYF.

This CDR3 reads CASSLMSRRFHEQYF. The CDR3 nucleotides are TGTGCCAGCAGTTTAATGTCTAGGAGGTTCCACGAGCAGTACTTC. The chain recombines TRBV28 with TRBJ2-7; D perhaps matches TRBD2 (5 bases). CDR1 MDHEN and CDR2 SYDVKM come from the germline V gene. The length of the CDR3 is 15 residues. Trimming took 2 bases from V and 5 from J, leaving 16 bases between them.

This clone appeared once. The J gene is TRBJ2-5, the V gene TRBV7-2; 12 bases line up with TRBD2. Germline CDR1 is SGHTA and CDR2 is FQGNSA. CDR3 size: 17 residues. With V trimmed by 5 bases and J by 1 base, 8 bases remained unmatched. The CDR3 reads CASSPIRLAGAQETQYF. The CDR3 bases are TGTGCCAGCAGCCCTATTCGACTAGCGGGAGCCCAAGAGACCCAGTACTTC.

The gene calls are TRBV11-3 and TRBJ2-3, with D possibly being TRBD1 or TRBD2 (6 bases each). The CDR3 runs 14 residues. Germline lookup yields CDR1 SGHNT and CDR2 YENEEA. The V end was cut by 5 bases, the J end by 5 bases, with 14 bases between. In DNA form, the CDR3 reads TGTGCCAGCAGCGGGGGGCCGATAGGAGATACGCAGTATTTT. Amino acid sequence: CASSGGPIGDTQYF. The whole variable domain, filled in from reference TRBV11-3 and TRBJ2-3, reads EAGVVQSPRYKIIEKKQPVAFWCNPISGHNTLYWYLQNLGQGPELLIRYENEEAVDDSQLPKDRFSAERLKGVDSTLKIQPAELGDSAVYLCASSGGPIGDTQYFGPGTRLTVL.

The chain uses TRBV6-5 and TRBJ2-7; D gene ambiguous. The germline CDR1 and CDR2 sequences are MNHEY and SVGAGI. This CDR3 is 14 amino acids long. Trimming removed 5 bases from V and 4 bases from J, with 15 bases in between. The CDR3 sequence is CASSERVREYEQYF. DNA for the CDR3: TGTGCCAGCAGTGAAAGGGTTAGGGAATACGAGCAGTACTTC.

A few counts support this clone. CDR3 sequence reads: CASGYSYEQYF. CDR3 coding DNA: TGTGCTAGTGGTTACTCATACGAGCAGTACTTC. V usage is TRBV12-5 and J usage is TRBJ2-7, with D unresolved. The CDR3 runs 11 residues. Per the germline V gene, CDR1 is LGHNT and CDR2 is FRNRAP. The V gene lost 4 bases and the J gene lost 4 bases, with 5 bases spanning the gap.

This clone appeared a few times. V is TRBV5-1 and J is TRBJ2-3; D is perhaps TRBD1 or TRBD2 (5 bases each). From germline, CDR1 is SGHRS and CDR2 YFSETQ. The CDR3 length is 12 residues. V gave up 4 bases and J gave up 6 bases, with 9 bases separating them. CDR3 region: CASSGEGDTQYF. As DNA, the CDR3 is TGCGCCAGCAGCGGTGAGGGGGATACGCAGTATTTT.

This sequence joins TRBV11-2 and TRBJ1-2; 7 bases align to TRBD1. Germline V gene sequence: CDR1 SGHAT, CDR2 FQNNGV. The CDR3 sequence is 13 residues long. J was trimmed by 1 base and V by 10 bases; bases with no gene match: 6. The CDR3 protein is CATRWDSNYGYTF. The CDR3 DNA follows: TGTGCCACCCGGTGGGACAGTAACTATGGCTACACCTTC. Looking up the rest from reference TRBV11-2 and TRBJ1-2 gives the full variable domain: EAGVAQSPRYKIIEKRQSVAFWCNPISGHATLYWYQQILGQGPKLLIQFQNNGVVDDSQLPKDRFSAERLKGVDSTLKIQPAKLEDSAVYLCATRWDSNYGYTFGSGTRLTVV.

The V and J genes are TRBV18 and TRBJ2-1; 9 nucleotides line up with TRBD2. The germline gives CDR1 KGHSH, CDR2 LQKENI. This CDR3 comprises 15 residues. Trimming took 0 bases from V and 8 from J; bases not matched to a gene: 5. CDR3 amino acids: CASSPPLAGFDEQFF. DNA for the CDR3: TGTGCCAGCTCACCACCGCTAGCGGGATTTGATGAGCAGTTCTTC.

The chain is built from TRBV6-5 and TRBJ1-2, with D possibly matching TRBD1 (5 bases). The CDR3 loop spans 14 amino acids. V was pared by 6 bases and J by 3 bases, with 14 bases between. Germline CDR1 and CDR2: MNHEY and SVGAGI. The CDR3 sequence is CASRMQGLDYGYTF. As DNA, the CDR3 is TGTGCCAGCAGAATGCAGGGCTTGGACTATGGCTACACCTTC.

This clone was observed a single time. The V and J genes are TRBV5-1 and TRBJ1-5, with D perhaps TRBD1 (5 bases). Germline V CDR1 and CDR2: SGHRS, YFSETQ. The CDR3 is 15 residues long. V lost 0 bases, J lost 3 bases, and 10 bases lay in between. The CDR3 spells CASSLDGDFNQPQHF. CDR3 sequence (DNA): TGCGCCAGCAGCTTGGATGGGGACTTCAATCAGCCCCAGCATTTT.

V is TRBV5-1 and J is TRBJ2-7; the match to TRBD2 covers 9 bases. The V gene end was trimmed by 2 bases and the J gene end by 3 bases; junction bases not matched to a gene: 6. Germline CDR1 SGHRS, CDR2 YFSETQ. This CDR3 is built from 15 residues. The CDR3 spells CASSFASGTLYEQYF. CDR3 bases: TGCGCCAGCAGCTTCGCTAGCGGGACACTCTACGAGCAGTACTTC.

The chain carries TRBV28 and TRBJ1-2; TRBD1 is a possible D gene (5 bases). Trimming pared 3 bases from V and 8 bases from J, leaving 16 bases between. The CDR3 consists of 14 residues. The germline V gene encodes CDR1 MDHEN and CDR2 SYDVKM. CDR3 region: CASSFGLDTRGYTF. In nucleotides, the CDR3 is TGTGCCAGCAGTTTCGGTTTGGACACTCGAGGCTACACCTTC.

This clone has a single count. The genes are TRBV7-6 and TRBJ2-7; 11 nucleotides match TRBD2. The germline V gene has CDR1 SGHVS and CDR2 FNYEAQ. The ends lost 3 bases at V and 1 base at J; junction bases unmatched: 5. CDR3 size: 16 residues. CDR3: CASSFLGTSGSYEQYF. The DNA of the CDR3 is TGTGCCAGCAGCTTCTTAGGGACTAGCGGTTCCTACGAGCAGTACTTC.

This clone was counted once. V is TRBV5-1 and J is TRBJ2-7; 11 nucleotides align to TRBD2. There are 15 residues in the CDR3. With 0 bases clipped from V and 9 bases from J, the junction kept 8 bases outside the gene matches. Germline V lookup: CDR1 SGHRS, CDR2 YFSETQ. The CDR3 DNA follows: TGCGCCAGCAGCTTGGGGGGACTAGCGGATATGGGGCAGTACTTC. It codes for CASSLGGLADMGQYF.